The T cell receptor beta chain under discussion was sequenced for a study of blood T cells in healthy people across ages. Overall study findings and caveats: Observed TCR beta diversity showed a strong correlation with the percentage of naive T cells as measured by flow cytometry.

Through a sample-barcoded 5' primer and a J-beta primer mix, a second PCR was run for roughly 6 to 11 cycles. Carrying 12 random nucleotides, a template-switch adaptor labeled each individual cDNA molecule. Each CDR3 protein gets one entry after TCRdb re-called the 5' RACE reads with MiXCR. The repertoire holds 710,000 or so distinct CDR3 sequences, 22% seen once, with 22% in the top ten. CDR3 length: 13 residues. The V end lost 3 bases, the J end lost 4 bases, and 12 bases lay between the germline ends. The germline CDR1 and CDR2 sequences are SQVTM and ANQGSEA. At least 5.5 micrograms of total RNA were extracted per sample. On this clonotype: Its matching antigen is unknown.

What was sequenced was blood. This TCR was recovered from a man between 70 and 80 years old in good health. The chain uses TRBV29-1 and TRBJ2-5; D is perhaps TRBD2 (5 bases). The DNA of the CDR3 is TGCAGCGTTGACCCGGACTCCCGAGAGACCCAGTACTTC. It translates to CSVDPDSRETQYF.